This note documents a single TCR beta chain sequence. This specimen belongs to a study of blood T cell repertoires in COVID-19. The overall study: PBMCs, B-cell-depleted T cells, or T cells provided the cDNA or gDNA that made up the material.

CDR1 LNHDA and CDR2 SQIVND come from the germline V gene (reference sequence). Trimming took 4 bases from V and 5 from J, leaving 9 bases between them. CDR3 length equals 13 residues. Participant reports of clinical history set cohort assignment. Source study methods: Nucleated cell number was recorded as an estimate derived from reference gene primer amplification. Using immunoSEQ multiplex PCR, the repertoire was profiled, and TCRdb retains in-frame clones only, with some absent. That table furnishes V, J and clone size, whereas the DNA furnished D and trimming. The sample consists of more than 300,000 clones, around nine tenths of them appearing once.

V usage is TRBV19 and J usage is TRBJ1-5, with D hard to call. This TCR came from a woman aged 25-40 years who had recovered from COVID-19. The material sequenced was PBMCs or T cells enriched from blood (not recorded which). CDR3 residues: CASSTQVYQPQHF. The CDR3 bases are TGTGCCAGTAGTACTCAGGTTTATCAGCCCCAGCATTTT.